This T cell receptor (beta chain) was captured in a study of blood T cells in healthy people across ages. The authors ran a second PCR of 7 to 11 cycles using a sample-barcoded 5' primer and a J-beta primer mix. Via MiXCR, TCRdb re-called the 5' RACE reads, giving one row per CDR3 protein. The repertoire consists of about 640,000 distinct CDR3 sequences, with 25% to 35% occurring once and the leading ten covering approximately 15%. Trimming took 3 bases from V and 8 from J, leaving 8 bases between them. This CDR3 is built from 12 residues. The germline V gene encodes CDR1 SGHRS and CDR2 YFSETQ. The TCR comes from an elderly woman in good health. Source material: blood. The gene calls are TRBV5-1 and TRBJ1-4; D not certain. CDR3 sequence reads: CASSSREEKLFF. The CDR3 coding sequence is TGCGCCAGCAGCTCACGGGAAGAAAAACTGTTTTTT.